A single sample gave rise to the 6 T cell receptor beta chains below, sequenced in a study of regulatory T cells in long-lasting Graves disease. Time point indicated: newly diagnosed GD, antithyroid drugs for less than 3 months. Generation of the TCR library employed RNA extracted from PBMCs. Relying on iRepertoire HTBI primers and Arm-PCR of CDR3 regions, the team built TCR beta libraries. From the multiplex PCR reads, TCRdb called clonotypes with MiXCR, one entry per CDR3 protein. This table has some 600,000 distinct CDR3 sequences, about 16% appearing once. These data were likewise used in another study, on T cells in Graves' hyperthyroidism and ophthalmopathy.

The source material was peripheral blood mononuclear cells (PBMCs), sampled at new diagnosis, from a patient treated with antithyroid drugs. Receptors originate from a man aged 18-30 years with Graves disease.

This clonotype was seen at least ten times. Given a much more abundant clone one base away, this may be a read error. The chain is built from TRBV28 and TRBJ1-1; D uncertain. CDR3 length: 14 amino acids. V lost 6 bases and J lost 0, with 11 bases in between. CDR1 is MDHEN and CDR2 is SYDVKM in the germline V gene. The DNA of the CDR3 is TGTGCCAGCAGCTTAGGACCGATGAACACTGAAGCTTTCTTT. Residues: CASSLGPMNTEAFF.

This clonotype was observed a single time. This may stem from a read error, because a much larger clone lies one nucleotide away. The rearrangement uses TRBV12-3 or TRBV12-4 and TRBJ2-7; D may be TRBD2 (5 bases). The V end was cut by 2 bases, the J end by 7 bases, with 15 bases between. This CDR3 spans 14 amino acids. As DNA, the CDR3 is TGTGCCAGCAGTTTAAAGGGAACGGGGAATGAGCAGTACTTC. Amino acids: CASSLKGTGNEQYF.

This clonotype has at least ten counts. V is TRBV5-1 and J is TRBJ2-1; weak D call: TRBD1 (5 bases). CDR1 and CDR2 (germline): SGHRS, YFSETQ. Trimming took 0 bases from V and 3 from J, leaving 10 bases between them. This CDR3 has 15 residues. The CDR3, as DNA: TGCGCCAGCAGCTTGGGCCAGGGCGACTACAATGAGCAGTTCTTC. Translation: CASSLGQGDYNEQFF.

This clonotype appeared many times. The CDR3 sequence is CASSLVSLTANLFF. The CDR3 coding sequence is TGTGCCAGCAGCTTAGTTTCGTTAACTGCAAACCTGTTTTTT. This sequence joins TRBV11-2 and TRBJ1-4, with D unclear. CDR3 length equals 14 residues. Trimming removed 1 base from V and 14 bases from J, with 17 bases in between. The germline gives CDR1 SGHAT, CDR2 FQNNGV.

The table lists this clonotype with a few counts. This chain connects TRBV6-2 or TRBV6-3 to TRBJ2-1; 7 positions agree with TRBD2. Germline values: CDR1 MNHEY, CDR2 SVGEGT. There are 15 residues in the CDR3. Trimming cost V 0 bases and J 6 bases; bases outside gene matches: 5. The CDR3 coding sequence is TGTGCCAGCAGTTACTCGGGTTCTAGCGGCAATGAGCAGTTCTTC. It specifies CASSYSGSSGNEQFF.

This clonotype was found many times. The rearrangement links TRBV6-2 or TRBV6-3 to TRBJ2-5; D remains unclear. The ends were cut back, 8 bases at V and 4 bases at J, with 17 bases in the middle. The CDR3 consists of 14 residues. The germline V gene has CDR1 MNHEY and CDR2 SVGEGT. CDR3 sequence: CASREIQVRETQYF. CDR3 nucleotide sequence: TGTGCCAGCCGTGAAATCCAAGTTCGAGAGACCCAGTACTTC.